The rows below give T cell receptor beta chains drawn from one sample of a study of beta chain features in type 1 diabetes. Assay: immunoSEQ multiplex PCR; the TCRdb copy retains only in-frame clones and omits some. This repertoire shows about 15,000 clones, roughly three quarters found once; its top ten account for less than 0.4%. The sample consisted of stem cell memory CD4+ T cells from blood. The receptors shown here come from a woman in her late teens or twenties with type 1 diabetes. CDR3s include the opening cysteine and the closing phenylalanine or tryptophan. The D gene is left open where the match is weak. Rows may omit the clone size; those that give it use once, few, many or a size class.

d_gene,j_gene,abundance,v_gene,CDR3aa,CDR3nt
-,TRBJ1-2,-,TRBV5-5,CASRDTNYGYTF,TGTGCCAGCAGGGACACTAACTATGGCTACACCTTC
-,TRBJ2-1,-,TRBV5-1,CASSLGGNEQFF,TGCGCCAGCAGCTTGGGCGGAAATGAGCAGTTCTTC
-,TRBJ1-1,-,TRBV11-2,CASSLDVWGGRRANTEAFF,TGTGCCAGCAGCTTAGATGTATGGGGAGGCAGGAGAGCGAACACTGAAGCTTTCTTT
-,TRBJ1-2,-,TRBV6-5,CASSYSGGPGGYTF,TGTGCCAGCAGTTACTCGGGGGGACCGGGTGGCTACACCTTC
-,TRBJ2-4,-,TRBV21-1,CASSKEAGTVQYF,TGTGCCAGCAGCAAAGAAGCCGGGACAGTTCAGTACTTC
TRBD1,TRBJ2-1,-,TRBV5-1,CASSLGGQRNEQFF,TGCGCCAGCAGCTTGGGGGGACAGCGGAATGAGCAGTTCTTC
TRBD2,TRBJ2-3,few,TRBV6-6,CASAGLAADTQYF,TGTGCCAGCGCGGGACTAGCAGCAGATACGCAGTATTTT
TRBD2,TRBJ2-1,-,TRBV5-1,CASSSSGGSYNEQFF,TGCGCCAGCAGCTCTAGCGGGGGCTCCTACAATGAGCAGTTCTTC
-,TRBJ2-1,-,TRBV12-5,CASGSTTLAILYNEQFF,TGTGCTAGTGGTTCCACCACATTAGCTATTTTATATAATGAGCAGTTCTTC
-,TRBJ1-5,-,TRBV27,CASSPGVGNQPQHF,TGTGCCAGCAGCCCAGGGGTGGGCAATCAGCCCCAGCATTTT
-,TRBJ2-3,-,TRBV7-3,CASSLRGRGTDTQYF,TGTGCCAGCAGCTTAAGGGGGCGGGGCACAGATACGCAGTATTTT
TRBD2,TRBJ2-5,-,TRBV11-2,CASSVTSGTETQYF,TGTGCCAGCAGCGTTACTAGCGGGACCGAGACCCAGTACTTC
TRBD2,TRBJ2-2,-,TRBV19,CASSTPVAGGRTGELFF,TGTGCCAGTAGTACCCCCGTAGCGGGAGGACGCACCGGGGAGCTGTTTTTT
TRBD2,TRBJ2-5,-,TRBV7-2,CASSFVAGPQETQYF,TGTGCCAGCAGCTTTGTAGCGGGACCTCAAGAGACCCAGTACTTC
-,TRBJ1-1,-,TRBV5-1,CASSSGGDTEAFF,TGCGCCAGCAGCTCGGGAGGCGACACTGAAGCTTTCTTT
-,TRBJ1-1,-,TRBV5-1,CASSHQGNTEAFF,TGCGCCAGCAGTCATCAGGGGAACACTGAAGCTTTCTTT
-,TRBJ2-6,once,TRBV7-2,CASSSRQYSRAF,TGTGCCAGCAGCTCGCGACAGTACTCTCGGGCTTTC
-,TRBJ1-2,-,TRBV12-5,CASGSHDKYGYTF,TGTGCTAGTGGTTCCCACGACAAATATGGCTACACCTTC
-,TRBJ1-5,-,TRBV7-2,CASSLWAGAPGQPQHF,TGTGCCAGCAGCTTATGGGCAGGGGCCCCCGGTCAGCCCCAGCATTTT
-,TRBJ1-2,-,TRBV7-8,CASSLVDPGRVSILYGYTF,TGTGCCAGCAGCTTAGTTGACCCTGGGCGGGTTTCTATACTCTATGGCTACACCTTC
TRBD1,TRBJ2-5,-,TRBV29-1,CSVWAGGFETQYF,TGCAGCGTGTGGGCAGGGGGATTTGAGACCCAGTACTTC
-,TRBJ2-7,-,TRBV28,CASSPAYEQYF,TGTGCCAGCAGTCCCGCCTACGAGCAGTACTTC
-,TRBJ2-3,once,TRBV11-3,CASSLGQYSDTQYF,TGTGCCAGCAGCCTAGGACAGTATTCGGATACGCAGTATTTT
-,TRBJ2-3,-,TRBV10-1,CASNEVFGDTQYF,TGCGCCAGCAATGAGGTCTTCGGAGATACGCAGTATTTT
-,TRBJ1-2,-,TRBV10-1,CASSESSGYGYTF,TGCGCCAGCAGTGAGTCGTCAGGCTATGGCTACACCTTC
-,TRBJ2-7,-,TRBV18,CASSPGGSHEQYF,TGTGCCAGCTCGCCAGGGGGGAGCCACGAGCAGTACTTC
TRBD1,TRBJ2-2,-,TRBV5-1,CASSSGQGNTGELFF,TGCGCCAGCAGCTCCGGACAGGGCAACACCGGGGAGCTGTTTTTT
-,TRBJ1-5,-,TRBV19,CASSMMAALYSNQPQHF,TGTGCCAGTAGTATGATGGCGGCACTATATAGCAATCAGCCCCAGCATTTT
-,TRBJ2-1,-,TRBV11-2,CASTGQTGGNEQFF,TGTGCCAGCACAGGACAAACCGGTGGCAATGAGCAGTTCTTC
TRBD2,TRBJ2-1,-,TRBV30,CAWKVGGGSYNEQFF,TGTGCCTGGAAGGTCGGCGGGGGTTCCTACAATGAGCAGTTCTTC
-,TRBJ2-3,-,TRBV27,CASSLTYSDTQYF,TGTGCCAGCAGTTTAACATATTCAGATACGCAGTATTTT
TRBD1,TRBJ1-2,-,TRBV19,CASSRTGEVAGYTF,TGTGCCAGTAGTAGGACAGGGGAAGTCGCTGGCTACACCTTC
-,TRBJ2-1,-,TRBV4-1,CASSQDNRRQFF,TGCGCCAGCAGCCAAGATAACCGGAGGCAGTTCTTC